This T cell receptor beta chain was identified during a study of cytomegalovirus exposure and HLA in healthy donors. Healthy bone marrow donors made up the donors. PCR primers comprised 60 Vbeta and 13 Jbeta primers. Using immunoSEQ multiplex PCR, the repertoire was profiled, and TCRdb retains in-frame clones only, with some absent. The sample consists of about 160,000 clones, 84% of them appearing once. The CDR3 spans 14 residues. Trimming cost V 4 bases and J 4 bases, with 11 bases left between them. Germline assignment: CDR1 SEHNR and CDR2 FQNEAQ (reference sequence). The chain links TRBV7-9 to TRBJ1-3; no firm D call. The sequenced material came from PBMCs. This clonotype was obtained from a man in his fifties in good health and CMV-seropositive. CDR3 amino acids: CASSSPKLGNTIYF. The CDR3 DNA reads as TGTGCCAGCAGCTCCCCTAAGTTAGGAAACACCATATATTTT.